These T cell receptor beta chains were read from a single sample in a study of blood T cell repertoires in COVID-19. Sequencing used immunoSEQ multiplex PCR; TCRdb keeps in-frame clones, though not all of them. The sample shows 200,000 to 250,000 clones, around 82% of them seen only once. Sequencing was carried out using peripheral blood. Source of these receptors: a woman aged 25 to 39 who had recovered from COVID-19. The CDR3 runs from the conserved cysteine through the conserved F or W. Fields, in order: J gene, clone size, D gene, V gene, CDR3 DNA, CDR3 protein. A D gene is named only where the DNA matches it firmly. Only part of the rows carry a size: once, few, many, or a class if the clone is expanded.

j_gene: TRBJ2-6; abundance: -; d_gene: TRBD2; v_gene: TRBV28; CDR3nt: TGTGCCAGCAGTACTATATATCCGCCGCCGGGAGGGCCCTGGGACCTCTCTGGGGCCAACGTCCTGACTTTC; CDR3aa: CASSTIYPPPGGPWDLSGANVLTF
j_gene: TRBJ2-7; abundance: -; d_gene: TRBD1; v_gene: TRBV5-1; CDR3nt: TGCGCCAGCAGCTTGTTGGGACAGGGCTACGAGCAGTACTTC; CDR3aa: CASSLLGQGYEQYF
j_gene: TRBJ1-1; abundance: -; d_gene: -; v_gene: TRBV6-5; CDR3nt: TGTGCCAGCAGTTACCACAGCATGAACACTGAAGCTTTCTTT; CDR3aa: CASSYHSMNTEAFF
j_gene: TRBJ2-7; abundance: once; d_gene: -; v_gene: TRBV6-6; CDR3nt: TGTGCCAGCAGCGACCAACAGCCCTCCTACGAGCAGTACTTC; CDR3aa: CASSDQQPSYEQYF
j_gene: TRBJ2-7; abundance: -; d_gene: TRBD2; v_gene: TRBV29-1; CDR3nt: TGCAGCGCCTCCAACCGGGCCACAGCGGGGGAGCAGTACTTC; CDR3aa: CSASNRATAGEQYF
j_gene: TRBJ1-2; abundance: -; d_gene: -; v_gene: TRBV19; CDR3nt: TGTGCCAGTTCCCCCGCGACAGCGAACTATGGCTACACCTTC; CDR3aa: CASSPATANYGYTF
j_gene: TRBJ2-3; abundance: -; d_gene: TRBD2; v_gene: TRBV19; CDR3nt: TGTGCCAGTAGTATAGGCCCTAGCGGCAGGTTCACAGATACGCAGTATTTT; CDR3aa: CASSIGPSGRFTDTQYF
j_gene: TRBJ2-7; abundance: -; d_gene: TRBD1; v_gene: TRBV10-1; CDR3nt: TGCGCCAGCAGCGGGACAGCCGCTGAAGGCTACGAGCAGTACTTC; CDR3aa: CASSGTAAEGYEQYF
j_gene: TRBJ2-1; abundance: -; d_gene: -; v_gene: TRBV19; CDR3nt: TGTGCCAGTAGTATAGGGAGGACCTCTGGGGATGAGCAGTTCTTC; CDR3aa: CASSIGRTSGDEQFF
j_gene: TRBJ1-2; abundance: -; d_gene: TRBD1; v_gene: TRBV28; CDR3nt: TGTGCCAGCTCATCGCCGGGACAGGGGAATGGCTACACCTTC; CDR3aa: CASSSPGQGNGYTF
j_gene: TRBJ2-1; abundance: -; d_gene: -; v_gene: TRBV4-2; CDR3nt: TGTGCCAGCAGCCAAGAGGGAGGTCCCTTTAGCTCCTACAATGAGCAGTTCTTC; CDR3aa: CASSQEGGPFSSYNEQFF
j_gene: TRBJ2-5; abundance: -; d_gene: TRBD2; v_gene: TRBV5-1; CDR3nt: TGCGCCAGCAGCTTGGGAGCGGGTACTAGCGGGATCTCAGAGACCCAGTACTTC; CDR3aa: CASSLGAGTSGISETQYF
j_gene: TRBJ1-2; abundance: -; d_gene: -; v_gene: TRBV6-2/TRBV6-3; CDR3nt: TGTGCCAGCAGTTTAAGGGACATCGCCTCCTATGGCTACACCTTC; CDR3aa: CASSLRDIASYGYTF
j_gene: TRBJ1-4; abundance: -; d_gene: -; v_gene: TRBV9; CDR3nt: TGTGCCAGCAGCGCAATGGACTCGGGTGAAAAACTGTTTTTT; CDR3aa: CASSAMDSGEKLFF
j_gene: TRBJ2-7; abundance: many; d_gene: TRBD2; v_gene: TRBV12-3/TRBV12-4; CDR3nt: TGTGCCAGCAGTCTCGGACTAGCCTACGAGCAGTACTTC; CDR3aa: CASSLGLAYEQYF
j_gene: TRBJ2-1; abundance: -; d_gene: TRBD2; v_gene: TRBV19; CDR3nt: TGTGCCAGTAGTACGATAGCGGGAGTGGGTTACAATGAGCAGTTCTTC; CDR3aa: CASSTIAGVGYNEQFF
j_gene: TRBJ2-7; abundance: once; d_gene: TRBD1; v_gene: TRBV5-1; CDR3nt: TGCGCCAGCAGCGGGGGGACAGGGCTCTACGAGCAGTACTTC; CDR3aa: CASSGGTGLYEQYF
j_gene: TRBJ2-1; abundance: -; d_gene: TRBD2; v_gene: TRBV3-1/TRBV3-2; CDR3nt: TGTGCCAGCAGCCAAAACCCCCAGGGACTAGCGGGAGGAGTAGAGCAGTTCTTC; CDR3aa: CASSQNPQGLAGGVEQFF